The present T cell receptor beta chain was sequenced within a study of shared clonotypes between healthy human individuals (dated by TCRdb to 2019 to 2021). Background on the whole study: The cohort comprised two women and a few men aged 18 to 49 years. For each donor, CD4 naive and CD4 memory were each given three plates, CD8 naive was given two plates, and CD8 memory was given one plate. To estimate repertoire size and how much clonotypes are shared between individuals, the study performed deep sequencing of blood TCR repertoires from a few healthy adults. To increase sequencing depth and limit assay-specific biases, different laboratories used diverse techniques to prepare libraries and sequence TCR repertoires. Per donor, leukapheresis produced somewhere between about 0.8 and 9 billion PBMCs.

The donors were healthy, HIV-negative adults with no recently reported acute infections or vaccinations. Every donor was a Caucasian adult living in Nashville, Tennessee, USA. Magnetic negative selection was used to enrich CD4+ T cells, after which naive cells were positively selected on CD45RA and the negative fraction became the memory subset. Blood was obtained by leukapheresis, after which PBMCs were separated by Ficoll-Histopaque density gradient centrifugation and cryopreserved in liquid nitrogen vapor phase. Analytical flow cytometry was used to check the purity and quantity of every magnetically sorted T cell population. From each sorted fraction, genomic DNA was isolated and quantified by UV absorbance on a Nanodrop 2000c. The V and J ends are trimmed by 3 bases and 0 bases, leaving 15 bases between them. The CDR3, cysteine through phenylalanine, is 16 amino acids long. The only DNA kept is the CDR3, 48 bases in frame from the first base. From a lookup of the germline V gene, CDR1 and CDR2 are SGHVS and FQNEAQ.

Overall study results and their limits: Compared with non-shared clonotypes, the clonotypes found in all four sorted-subset donors had higher generation probabilities. The small number of donors limited the genetic and exposure-history diversity represented. Sampling was restricted to blood, and TCR repertoires in tissue are likely to differ from TCR repertoires in blood. Naive subsets generally had larger estimated clonotype richness than memory subsets. Approximately 4.8% of naive CD4, more than 3% of naive CD8, 2% to 2.5% of memory CD4, and around 0.42% of memory CD8 clonotypes were shared across four donors. Even with the large sequencing depth, rarefaction of the sorted-subset datasets indicated that sequencing was incomplete. Based on pairwise subsampling, the degree of clonotype sharing among donors was expected to be affected by sequencing depth.

For this clone: Its antigen remains unidentified. Base-call qualities are not available, and no considerably larger clone is one nucleotide away.

Using the deep immunoSEQ assay, multiplex PCR amplified TCR CDR3 regions from genomic DNA. Extracted genomic DNA from each cell subset was spread evenly across all wells of several immunoSEQ 96-well plates, with each plate serving as a replicate. Each replicate PCR for sorted subsets received 200 ng genomic DNA, equal to roughly 33,000 T cell genomes. The purified libraries were quantified using a Qubit 3.0 fluorometer, sized with a Bioanalyzer 2100, and then quantified again using the KAPA Library Quantification kit. A separate single-read 150-cycle Illumina NextSeq 550 flow cell was used to sequence each immunoSEQ 96-well plate. The paper's processing steps were these. Because only junctional sequences without quality scores were contained in the immunoSEQ output, filtering matching that applied to full-length reads could not be performed. Sequences were annotated with PyIR, a Python wrapper for IgBLAST v1.9, and V/J genes and CDR3 were assigned using IMGT germline references. Reads were removed for weak V/J assignments (E-value above 1e-6), missing CDR3, stop codons, out-of-frame junctions, or ambiguous translated residues. V3J clonotypes were defined as sequences sharing the same inferred V gene, J gene, and CDR3 amino acid sequence. Percentage overlap between repertoires was calculated by dividing the number of shared unique clonotypes by the size of the smaller repertoire. RTK rarefaction, the Chao1 estimator, and Recon v2.1 estimates of unobserved clonotypes were used to assess repertoire richness. Generation probabilities were computed with OLGA for all TCRbeta clonotypes obtained by the gDNA method from a handful of donors. The source is immuneACCESS, and TCRdb retained only in-frame sequences with V and J called. Part of the clones is not carried over; for the studies checked, unresolved V genes explain less than half of this, and the remainder is unexplained. V and J calls and clone size are copied from that table; D and trimming were computed from the DNA. Within this sample are roughly 1,500,000 clones, with about 98.5% of them counted one time only. Together, the top ten hold about 0.35% of the sample.

The receptor's source is a man aged 30 to 45 in good health. The chain is encoded by TRBV7-8 joined to TRBJ2-7; matching of 5 bases hints at TRBD2 as the D gene. Source material: naive CD4+ T cells sorted from blood. Reading the label with the study, this specimen's cell subset or site is: CD45RA+ positively selected. The CDR3 is CASSFGLISSSYEQYF. The nucleotide sequence reads TGTGCCAGCAGCTTCGGACTGATTTCTAGCTCCTACGAGCAGTACTTC. This CDR3, with the reference TRBV7-8 and TRBJ2-7 proteins standing in past its ends, gives the full variable domain GAGVSQSPRYKVAKRGQDVALRCDPISGHVSLFWYQQALGQGPEFLTYFQNEAQLDKSGLPSDRFFAERPEGSVSTLKIQRTQQEDSAVYLCASSFGLISSSYEQYFGPGTRLTVT.